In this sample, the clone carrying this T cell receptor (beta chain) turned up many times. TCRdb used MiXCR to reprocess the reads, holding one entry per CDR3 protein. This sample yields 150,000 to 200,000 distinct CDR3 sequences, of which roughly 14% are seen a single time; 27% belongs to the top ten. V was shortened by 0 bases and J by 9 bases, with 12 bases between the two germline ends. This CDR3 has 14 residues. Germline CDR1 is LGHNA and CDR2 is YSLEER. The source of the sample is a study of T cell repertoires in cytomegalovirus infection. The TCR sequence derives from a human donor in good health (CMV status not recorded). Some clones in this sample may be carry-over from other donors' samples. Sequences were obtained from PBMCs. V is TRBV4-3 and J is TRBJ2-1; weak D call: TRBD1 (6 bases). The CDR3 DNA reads TGCGCCAGCAGCCAAGATGGGCAGGGGAGTGAGCAGTTCTTC. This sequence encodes CASSQDGQGSEQFF.